A single sample is the source of the 31 T cell receptor beta chains below, sequenced in a study of blood T cell repertoires in COVID-19. Sequenced by immunoSEQ multiplex PCR; TCRdb stores in-frame clones only, minus some. The sample yields around 130,000 clones, approximately 83% seen once. Sequenced: peripheral blood. The receptors here all came from a woman aged 45-65 years who had recovered from COVID-19.

This rearrangement joins TRBV20-1 to TRBJ2-7; no firm D call. Germline V gene sequence: CDR1 DFQATT, CDR2 SNEGSKA (reference sequence). Trimming removed 3 bases from V and 0 bases from J, with 12 bases in between. The CDR3 runs 14 residues. The CDR3, as DNA: TGCAGTGCTAGTCTTCACCCGGGCTCCTACGAGCAGTACTTC. It specifies CSASLHPGSYEQYF.

V usage is TRBV7-8 and J usage is TRBJ1-3; D ambiguous. CDR1 and CDR2 from the germline V gene are SGHVS and FQNEAQ. The CDR3 is made up of 16 amino acids. Trimming stripped 0 bases from V and 0 bases from J, with 9 bases between. CDR3 sequence reads: CASSLAQVDSGNTIYF. The CDR3 region has the DNA TGTGCCAGCAGCTTAGCCCAGGTTGACTCTGGAAACACCATATATTTT.

The V gene is TRBV6-1, the J gene TRBJ1-6; D uncertain. V gave up 6 bases and J gave up 8 bases, with 8 bases separating them. CDR1 is MNHNS and CDR2 is SASEGT in the germline V gene. The CDR3 spans 12 residues. The CDR3 DNA sequence: TGTGCCAGCAGCGGTTCCGATTCACCCCTCCACTTT. Translation: CASSGSDSPLHF.

The rearrangement uses TRBV4-3 and TRBJ2-5; 7 bases map to TRBD1. Germline V gene sequence: CDR1 LGHNA, CDR2 YSLEER. The length of the CDR3 is 18 residues. The junction had 15 bases not matched to a gene; V was cut back by 1 base and J by 4 bases. CDR3 in amino acids: CASSQAPTGAVVGETQYF. DNA for the CDR3: TGCGCCAGCAGCCAAGCCCCAACAGGGGCGGTCGTCGGAGAGACCCAGTACTTC.

The V gene is TRBV15, the J gene TRBJ1-6; D not resolved. The germline CDR1 and CDR2 sequences are LNHNV and YYDKDF (reference sequence). Trimming took off 1 base at V and 7 bases at J, with 20 bases between the two ends. CDR3 length: 18 amino acids. DNA for the CDR3: TGTGCCACCAGCAGAGGACAAAAAGTTTACGGCTTCAATTCACCCCTCCACTTT. Residues: CATSRGQKVYGFNSPLHF.

V and J are TRBV5-5 and TRBJ1-2, with D possibly matching TRBD1 (5 bases). The V end lost 1 base, the J end lost 5 bases, and 9 bases lay between the germline ends. Germline assignment: CDR1 SGHKS and CDR2 YYEKEE (reference sequence). The CDR3 runs 13 residues. The CDR3 DNA is TGTGCCAGCAGCTTGTCGGGGGGGTATGGCTACACCTTC. Encoded protein: CASSLSGGYGYTF.

The chain carries TRBV19 and TRBJ1-2; TRBD1 aligns across 8 bases. Trimming cost V 5 bases and J 8 bases; bases outside gene matches: 7. Looked up from germline, CDR1 is LNHDA and CDR2 is SQIVND (reference sequence). This CDR3 has 13 residues. The CDR3 bases are TGTGCCAGTAGTTTGGACAGGGTGCGAGGCTACACCTTC. This codes for CASSLDRVRGYTF.

The chain couples TRBV2 to TRBJ1-1, with D maybe TRBD1 (5 bases). Trimming took off 8 bases at V and 4 bases at J, with 14 bases between the two ends. This CDR3 has 13 amino acids. Per the germline V gene, CDR1 is SNHLY and CDR2 is FYNNEI. In DNA form, the CDR3 reads TGTGCCAGCGGAGGGGAGGTGGTCACTGAAGCTTTCTTT. Its translation: CASGGEVVTEAFF.

The chain employs TRBV7-2 and TRBJ1-6, with a weak D call TRBD1 (6 bases). The CDR3 has 16 amino acids. Germline loops: CDR1 SGHTA, CDR2 FQGNSA. Between the trimmed V and J ends, which lost 5 bases and 8 bases, there was a span of 19 bases. The CDR3 spells CASSRPGAFLDSPLHF. Here the CDR3 DNA reads TGTGCCAGCAGCCGTCCAGGGGCCTTTTTAGATTCACCCCTCCACTTT. Full variable domain (remainder filled in from reference TRBV7-2 and TRBJ1-6): GAGVSQSPSNKVTEKGKDVELRCDPISGHTALYWYRQSLGQGLEFLIYFQGNSAPDKSGLPSDRFSAERTGGSVSTLTIQRTQQEDSAVYLCASSRPGAFLDSPLHFGNGTRLTVT.

V usage is TRBV29-1 and J usage is TRBJ1-2; TRBD1 matches 7 bases. The V gene end was trimmed by 7 bases and the J gene end by 1 base; junction bases not matched to a gene: 0. The CDR3 sequence is 11 residues long. CDR1 is SQVTM, CDR2 ANQGSEA, per germline. CDR3 DNA: TGCAGCGGGGACAGTAACTATGGCTACACCTTC. It codes for CSGDSNYGYTF.

The CDR3 is CAWSPNRGYITEAFF. In DNA form, the CDR3 reads TGTGCCTGGAGCCCCAACAGGGGATATATCACTGAAGCTTTCTTT. The genes are TRBV30 and TRBJ1-1, with TRBD1 matching over 7 bases. The CDR3 is 15 amino acids. The germline CDR1 and CDR2 sequences are GTSNPN and SVGIG (reference sequence). J gave up 4 bases and V 3 bases, and 11 bases lay outside the gene matches. The full variable domain, completed using reference TRBV30 and TRBJ1-1, is SQTIHQWPATLVQPVGSPLSLECTVEGTSNPNLYWYRQAAGRGLQLLFYSVGIGQISSEVPQNLSASRPQDRQFILSSKKLLLSDSGFYLCAWSPNRGYITEAFFGQGTRLTVV.

V usage is TRBV6-5 and J usage is TRBJ1-4; tentative D call: TRBD1 (5 bases). The CDR3 covers 15 residues. Germline V gives CDR1 MNHEY, CDR2 SVGAGI. Trimming removed 0 bases from V and 7 bases from J, with 12 bases in between. The CDR3 nucleotides read TGTGCCAGCAGTTACTCGATAGGGGTCGGTGAAAAACTGTTTTTT. Translating it yields CASSYSIGVGEKLFF.

V is TRBV7-9 and J is TRBJ2-7; D remains unclear. The CDR3 is 12 residues long. V was shortened by 4 bases and J by 2 bases, with 6 bases between the two germline ends. CDR1 SEHNR and CDR2 FQNEAQ come from the germline V gene (reference sequence). CDR3 protein: CASSSGTYEQYF. The CDR3 nucleotides are TGTGCCAGCAGCTCAGGAACCTACGAGCAGTACTTC.

The gene calls are TRBV19 and TRBJ2-2; D perhaps matches TRBD2 (5 bases). The CDR3 spans 15 residues. Germline-derived CDR1 and CDR2 are LNHDA and SQIVND (reference sequence). V lost 5 bases and J lost 2, with 12 bases in between. This chain's CDR3 is CASSVGSPNTGELFF. The CDR3 DNA is TGTGCCAGTAGTGTGGGGAGTCCTAACACCGGGGAGCTGTTTTTT. The full variable domain, rest sourced from reference TRBV19 and TRBJ2-2, is DGGITQSPKYLFRKEGQNVTLSCEQNLNHDAMYWYRQDPGQGLRLIYYSQIVNDFQKGDIAEGYSVSREKKESFPLTVTSAQKNPTAFYLCASSVGSPNTGELFFGEGSRLTVL.

The gene calls are TRBV6-5 and TRBJ1-2; a possible D gene is TRBD1 (6 bases). V dropped 2 bases and J dropped 5 bases, with 12 bases sitting between them. Germline V gene sequence: CDR1 MNHEY, CDR2 SVGAGI. CDR3 length equals 14 residues. The CDR3 region is CASSYGGPGYGYTF. CDR3 DNA: TGTGCCAGCAGTTACGGGGGCCCTGGGTATGGCTACACCTTC.

The chain couples TRBV27 to TRBJ2-5; D perhaps matches TRBD1 (6 bases). The CDR3 is 16 amino acids. V lost 1 base and J lost 5, with 17 bases in between. The germline V gene encodes CDR1 MNHEY and CDR2 SMNVEV (reference sequence). The CDR3 protein is CASSLWGLVGWETQYF. CDR3 sequence (DNA): TGTGCCAGCAGTTTATGGGGGCTCGTGGGGTGGGAGACCCAGTACTTC.

This clone was found once. The CDR3: CATSRRQASTDTQYF. CDR3 DNA sequence: TGTGCCACCAGCAGAAGACAGGCCAGCACAGATACGCAGTATTTT. V and J are TRBV15 and TRBJ2-3; a possible D gene is TRBD1 (6 bases). The CDR3 has 15 residues. V was cut by 2 bases and J by 0 bases, with 9 bases left in between. CDR1 is LNHNV, CDR2 YYDKDF, per germline (reference sequence).

The chain has TRBV7-3 and TRBJ2-7; D is unclear. CDR3 size: 13 residues. V dropped 5 bases and J dropped 6 bases, with 14 bases sitting between them. The V gene's germline CDR1 is SGHTA and CDR2 FQGTGA. In DNA form, the CDR3 reads TGTGCCAGCAGCCTAAGCCGGAGCAGCGAGCAGTACTTC. This encodes CASSLSRSSEQYF.

The sample holds many counts of this clone. V gene TRBV7-8 combines with J gene TRBJ1-3; no reliable D call. CDR3 length equals 16 residues. Deletions cut 1 base from V and 2 bases from J, with 12 bases between. The germline V gene has CDR1 SGHVS and CDR2 FQNEAQ. The CDR3, as DNA: TGTGCCAGCAGCTTAGGTGTCGGGAAAGCTGGAAACACCATATATTTT. This encodes CASSLGVGKAGNTIYF. Combining the CDR3 with reference TRBV7-8 and TRBJ1-3 gives the whole variable domain GAGVSQSPRYKVAKRGQDVALRCDPISGHVSLFWYQQALGQGPEFLTYFQNEAQLDKSGLPSDRFFAERPEGSVSTLKIQRTQQEDSAVYLCASSLGVGKAGNTIYFGEGSWLTVV.

This chain links TRBV24-1 with TRBJ2-7, with 7 nucleotides matching TRBD1. The CDR3 runs to 17 residues. Germline V gives CDR1 KGHDR, CDR2 SFDVKD. Trimming took 3 bases from V and 2 from J; bases not matched to a gene: 12. CDR3 DNA: TGTGCCACCAGTGATACCAAGGGACAGATCGACCCCTACGAGCAGTACTTC. As protein: CATSDTKGQIDPYEQYF.

This rearrangement joins TRBV18 to TRBJ1-1; tentative D call: TRBD1 (5 bases). V was shortened by 3 bases and J by 5 bases, with 19 bases between the two germline ends. CDR1 is KGHSH, CDR2 LQKENI, per germline. The CDR3 totals 16 residues. The CDR3 region is CASSPPGAGRITEAFF. The CDR3 DNA is TGTGCCAGCTCACCGCCTGGGGCAGGTCGTATTACTGAAGCTTTCTTT. Full variable domain (remainder filled in from reference TRBV18 and TRBJ1-1): NAGVMQNPRHLVRRRGQEARLRCSPMKGHSHVYWYRQLPEEGLKFMVYLQKENIIDESGMPKERFSAEFPKEGPSILRIQQVVRGDSAAYFCASSPPGAGRITEAFFGQGTRLTVV.

The chain is built from TRBV7-2 and TRBJ2-1; unclear D gene. Germline CDR1 and CDR2: SGHTA and FQGNSA. V lost 3 bases to trimming and J lost 4 bases, with 7 bases between them. The CDR3 runs 13 residues. The CDR3 nucleotides are TGTGCCAGCAGCTTTACAACGTACAATGAGCAGTTCTTC. Translating gives CASSFTTYNEQFF.

This chain connects TRBV5-1 to TRBJ1-2; D remains ambiguous. This CDR3 has 13 residues. Germline V lookup: CDR1 SGHRS, CDR2 YFSETQ. Between the trimmed V and J ends, which lost 3 bases and 8 bases, there was a span of 14 bases. In DNA form, the CDR3 reads TGCGCCAGCAGCTCTCAGGAAAGGATAGGCTACACCTTC. This gives the protein CASSSQERIGYTF.

This sequence joins TRBV2 and TRBJ1-1; D gene uncertain. The CDR3 is made up of 13 amino acids. Germline assignment: CDR1 SNHLY and CDR2 FYNNEI. Trimming stripped 2 bases from V and 1 base from J, with 5 bases between. The CDR3 bases are TGTGCCAGCAGTGAACGGGAGAACACTGAAGCTTTCTTT. Its protein product is CASSERENTEAFF.

This sequence joins TRBV2 and TRBJ1-1, with a tentative D call TRBD1 (5 bases). This CDR3 is built from 15 residues. Deletions cut 5 bases from V and 0 bases from J, with 13 bases between. Germline values: CDR1 SNHLY, CDR2 FYNNEI. This chain's CDR3 is CASSLAGHMNTEAFF. The CDR3 DNA reads as TGTGCCAGCAGTCTTGCAGGGCACATGAACACTGAAGCTTTCTTT.

The chain is built from TRBV7-9 and TRBJ1-1, with a possible D match to TRBD1 (5 bases). The CDR3 runs 13 residues. From germline, CDR1 is SEHNR and CDR2 FQNEAQ (reference sequence). Trimming took off 5 bases at V and 1 base at J, with 8 bases between the two ends. Here the CDR3 reads CASSPQGNTEAFF. The CDR3 nucleotides are TGTGCCAGCAGCCCCCAGGGGAACACTGAAGCTTTCTTT.

This chain connects TRBV6-6 to TRBJ2-1, with D possibly TRBD1 on 6 matching bases. Trimming pared 4 bases from V and 4 bases from J, leaving 8 bases between. The germline CDR1 and CDR2 sequences are MNHNY and SVGAGI (reference sequence). The CDR3 sequence is 13 residues long. The CDR3 bases are TGTGCCAGCAGTTTACAGGGTTACAATGAGCAGTTCTTC. Its translation: CASSLQGYNEQFF.

The chain combines TRBV27 with TRBJ1-1; possibly TRBD1 for D (5 bases). V lost 5 bases and J 5 bases, leaving 15 bases between the germline ends. This CDR3 region has 14 residues. Germline CDR1 is MNHEY and CDR2 is SMNVEV (reference sequence). The CDR3 region has the DNA TGTGCCAGCAGTAAACGGGGGGGATGGACTGAAGCTTTCTTT. This translates into CASSKRGGWTEAFF.

This chain uses TRBV5-8 with TRBJ2-7; possible D gene TRBD2, 6 bases. V was pared by 0 bases and J by 3 bases, with 10 bases between. Germline V gene sequence: CDR1 SGHTS, CDR2 YDEGEE. The CDR3 consists of 14 residues. This chain's CDR3 is CASSLVRGVYEQYF. In nucleotides, the CDR3 is TGTGCCAGCAGCTTGGTGCGGGGTGTCTACGAGCAGTACTTC.

The rearrangement joins TRBV20-1 to TRBJ2-7; TRBD2 matches at 8 bases. Germline V lookup: CDR1 DFQATT, CDR2 SNEGSKA (reference sequence). V was pared by 3 bases and J by 2 bases, with 12 bases of the junction left unmatched. CDR3 length equals 16 residues. CDR3 nucleotides: TGCAGTGCTAGTATAGCCGGGACTAGGATCACCTACGAGCAGTACTTC. Its protein is CSASIAGTRITYEQYF.

The chain carries TRBV5-4 and TRBJ1-1; a possible D gene is TRBD1 (5 bases). The CDR3 totals 15 residues. The germline gives CDR1 SGHNT, CDR2 YYREEE (reference sequence). The V end was cut by 0 bases, the J end by 1 base, with 10 bases between. The CDR3 region is CASSLAVRGNTEAFF. CDR3 DNA sequence: TGTGCCAGCAGCTTGGCCGTAAGGGGGAACACTGAAGCTTTCTTT.